Listed here are 23 T cell receptor beta chains from one sample, sequenced in a study of breast tumors, draining lymph nodes, adjacent tissues (dated by TCRdb to the mid-2010s). The lymph node samples were taken from the axillary draining lymph nodes of breast cancer patients. Libraries were prepared through multiplex PCR. Data came from an Illumina HiSeq 2000. The raw public reads went through TCRdb reprocessing: fastp at Q25, MiXCR clone calling, in-frame beta chains kept. Here each entry gathers all rows of one CDR3 protein and keeps the most common genes and DNA. Across this sample there are roughly 80,000 distinct CDR3 sequences, with under 25% seen only once. The ten largest clonotypes hold less than 3% of the sample. The sample taken for sequencing was axillary lymph node tissue. The receptors derive from a female donor with breast cancer. Some clones in this sample may be carry-over from other donors' samples.

This clonotype was found many times. In DNA form, the CDR3 reads TGTGCCAGTTCCTACCTCTCCGGGGAGCTGTTTTTT. Amino acids: CASSYLSGELFF. This sequence joins TRBV19 and TRBJ2-2; D remains unclear. This CDR3 contains 12 residues. Deletions cut 8 bases from V and 6 bases from J, with 10 bases between. Looked up from germline, CDR1 is LNHDA and CDR2 is SQIVND (reference sequence). The complete variable domain, with remaining parts taken from reference TRBV19 and TRBJ2-2, reads DGGITQSPKYLFRKEGQNVTLSCEQNLNHDAMYWYRQDPGQGLRLIYYSQIVNDFQKGDIAEGYSVSREKKESFPLTVTSAQKNPTAFYLCASSYLSGELFFGEGSRLTVL.

This clonotype has only a few counts. The CDR3 nucleotides read TGTGCCAGCAGTGAAGGCAGCAGGGTACAGCCCCAGCATTTT. Encoded protein: CASSEGSRVQPQHF. V is TRBV6-1 and J is TRBJ1-5, with a weak D call TRBD1 (5 bases). This CDR3 has 14 residues. Germline CDR1 is MNHNS and CDR2 is SASEGT. The ends were cut back, 1 base at V and 7 bases at J, with 11 bases in the middle.

The CDR3 reads CASSSFSGRENIQYF. The CDR3 DNA reads as TGTGCCAGCAGCTCCTTCAGCGGGAGGGAGAACATTCAGTACTTC. V is TRBV11-3 and J is TRBJ2-4, with 10 bases lining up with TRBD2. Germline-derived CDR1 and CDR2 are SGHNT and YENEEA. This CDR3 is 15 amino acids long. After removal of 4 bases from V and 7 bases from J, the junction contained 7 bases not matched to a gene.

This clonotype was counted many times. The gene calls are TRBV5-4 and TRBJ1-2; D unclear. In germline, CDR1 is SGHNT, CDR2 YYREEE (reference sequence). The CDR3 is 14 amino acids. Trimming pared 2 bases from V and 4 bases from J, leaving 12 bases between. In DNA, the CDR3 is TGTGCCAGCAGCTTTGATCCTGCCGGCTATGGCTACACCTTC. It specifies CASSFDPAGYGYTF.

This clonotype was counted many times. V gene TRBV7-9 combines with J gene TRBJ2-1; tentatively, D is TRBD2 (6 bases). Germline values: CDR1 SEHNR, CDR2 FQNEAQ (reference sequence). Trimming pared 4 bases from V and 8 bases from J, leaving 18 bases between. CDR3 length: 15 amino acids. The DNA for the CDR3 is TGTGCCAGCAGCTCCGAGTTGGGGACTGGTGATGAGCAGTTCTTC. Translated: CASSSELGTGDEQFF.

Many counts were recorded for this clonotype. The chain joins TRBV24-1 to TRBJ2-1; TRBD2 agrees at 14 bases. Losses at the gene ends were 3 bases for V and 0 bases for J; bases not matched to a gene: 6. Germline V gene sequence: CDR1 KGHDR, CDR2 SFDVKD. CDR3 length: 19 residues. The CDR3 region has the DNA TGTGCCACCAGTGATCCGACTAGCGGGAGGGCCCACTCCTACAATGAGCAGTTCTTC. This sequence encodes CATSDPTSGRAHSYNEQFF.

The V gene is TRBV6-2 or TRBV6-3, the J gene TRBJ1-5; 10 bases are a match to TRBD1. J was trimmed by 7 bases and V by 0 bases; bases with no gene match: 6. This CDR3 region has 16 residues. CDR1 and CDR2 from the germline V gene are MNHEY and SVGEGT. The CDR3 here is CASSYSRTGGDQPQHF. CDR3 nucleotide sequence: TGTGCCAGCAGTTACTCTCGGACAGGGGGAGACCAGCCCCAGCATTTT.

This clonotype occurred many times. The chain is built from TRBV4-2 and TRBJ2-1; the D gene is possibly TRBD2 (6 bases). The germline V and J ends were trimmed by 0 bases and 5 bases, with 14 bases remaining between them. CDR1 is LGHNA, CDR2 YNFKEQ, per germline. The CDR3 totals 16 residues. The CDR3 loop reads CASSQDQHGSDNEQFF. CDR3 in DNA: TGTGCCAGCAGCCAAGATCAACACGGGAGCGACAATGAGCAGTTCTTC.

In this sample, this clonotype turned up many times. The genes are TRBV5-1 and TRBJ2-7; possible D gene TRBD1, 5 bases. Germline V gene data show CDR1 as SGHRS and CDR2 as YFSETQ. The CDR3 is 13 amino acids. V lost 2 bases and J 3 bases, leaving 9 bases between the germline ends. The CDR3 sequence: CASSLGRDYEQYF. The DNA of the CDR3 is TGCGCCAGCAGCTTAGGCAGGGACTACGAGCAGTACTTC.

Concerning this clonotype itself: This may be a read error, as it is one base from a much larger clone. The rearrangement joins TRBV5-5 to TRBJ1-3, with 8 bases lining up with TRBD1. Looked up from germline, CDR1 is SGHKS and CDR2 is YYEKEE (reference sequence). V dropped 2 bases and J dropped 4; count of bases not matched to a gene: 14. This CDR3 spans 18 amino acids. CDR3: CASSFGGQGLLSGNTIYF. CDR3 in DNA: TGTGCCAGCAGCTTTGGTGGACAGGGCTTATTGTCCGGAAACACCATATATTTT.

With regard to this clonotype: A much larger clone differs from this one at a single base, so this may be a read error. V and J are TRBV3-1 and TRBJ1-6; 9 nucleotides line up with TRBD1. CDR1 is LGHDT, CDR2 YNNKEL, per germline (reference sequence). CDR3 length equals 15 residues. V lost 4 bases to trimming and J lost 10 bases; unmatched junction nucleotides: 8. The CDR3 here is CASSRSGTGWSPLHF. CDR3 bases: TGTGCCAGCAGCCGCTCCGGGACAGGGTGGTCACCCCTCCACTTT.

This clonotype appeared many times. This chain links TRBV20-1 with TRBJ2-7, with 8 bases fitting TRBD1. V was pared by 4 bases and J by 2 bases, with 7 bases of the junction left unmatched. The germline V gene encodes CDR1 DFQATT and CDR2 SNEGSKA (reference sequence). CDR3 length: 14 residues. The CDR3 sequence: CSAMGTGNPYEQYF. For the CDR3, the DNA is TGCAGTGCTATGGGGACAGGCAATCCCTACGAGCAGTACTTC.

In this sample, this clonotype turned up many times. The chain has TRBV7-9 and TRBJ2-7, with 12 bases fitting TRBD2. Trimming at V came to 5 bases and at J to 6 bases, leaving 11 bases not matched to a gene. Germline loops: CDR1 SEHNR, CDR2 FQNEAQ (reference sequence). The CDR3 consists of 16 residues. The CDR3 is CASSANKRLAGVEQYF. DNA of the CDR3: TGTGCCAGCAGCGCGAACAAAAGACTAGCGGGAGTCGAGCAGTACTTC.

This clonotype was picked up many times. The CDR3 loop reads CASSYWRGTDTQYF. The CDR3 DNA reads as TGTGCCAGCAGTTATTGGAGGGGCACAGATACGCAGTATTTT. The V and J genes are TRBV6-5 and TRBJ2-3; tentative D call: TRBD2 (6 bases). The V end lost 3 bases, the J end lost 1 base, and 8 bases lay between the germline ends. The CDR3 totals 14 residues. From germline, CDR1 is MNHEY and CDR2 SVGAGI.

This clonotype came up many times. The chain carries TRBV12-3 or TRBV12-4 and TRBJ2-1; D not resolved. The CDR3 totals 14 residues. Trimming pared 6 bases from V and 0 bases from J, leaving 9 bases between. CDR3 in DNA: TGTGCCAGCAGAGCGCAGTCCTCCTACAATGAGCAGTTCTTC. Its protein product is CASRAQSSYNEQFF.

This clonotype was seen at least ten times. V gene TRBV6-5 combines with J gene TRBJ2-7; 12 bases are shared with TRBD2. The CDR3 runs 14 residues. Trimming at V came to 7 bases and at J to 2 bases, leaving 3 bases not matched to a gene. CDR1 and CDR2 from the germline V gene are MNHEY and SVGAGI. CDR3 in DNA: TGTGCCAGCACCCTAGCGGGAGGGACCTACGAGCAGTACTTC. Its translation is CASTLAGGTYEQYF.

This clonotype was observed a few times. The rearrangement joins TRBV27 to TRBJ2-3, with D possibly matching TRBD1 (6 bases). The germline CDR1 and CDR2 sequences are MNHEY and SMNVEV (reference sequence). CDR3 length: 13 amino acids. The V end was cut by 2 bases, the J end by 5 bases, with 8 bases between. The chain's CDR3 is CASSLPQGDTQYF. Written as DNA, the CDR3 is TGTGCCAGCAGTTTACCACAGGGAGATACGCAGTATTTT.

This clonotype was detected only a few times. A much larger clone lies a single base off, so this may be a read error. The chain uses TRBV20-1 and TRBJ1-2; unclear D gene. Looked up from germline, CDR1 is DFQATT and CDR2 is SNEGSKA (reference sequence). The CDR3 has 12 amino acids. CDR3 in DNA: TGCAGTGCTAAAAGGGAGATCTATGACTACACCTTC. Translated, it gives CSAKREIYDYTF.

This clonotype was counted ten times or more. J is TRBJ2-2 and V is TRBV9, with 8 bases matching TRBD1. The CDR3 sequence is 14 residues long. The ends lost 9 bases at V and 0 bases at J; junction bases unmatched: 4. The germline gives CDR1 SGDLS, CDR2 YYNGEE. The CDR3 DNA reads TGTGCCACTAGACAGGGGTCGAACACCGGGGAGCTGTTTTTT. Protein sequence: CATRQGSNTGELFF. The complete variable domain, with remaining parts taken from reference TRBV9 and TRBJ2-2, reads DSGVTQTPKHLITATGQRVTLRCSPRSGDLSVYWYQQSLDQGLQFLIQYYNGEERAKGNILERFSAQQFPDLHSELNLSSLELGDSALYFCATRQGSNTGELFFGEGSRLTVL.

This clonotype occurred a few times. The chain recombines TRBV19 with TRBJ1-5; 7 bases are a match to TRBD1. V gave up 4 bases and J gave up 3 bases; unmatched junction bases: 3. The CDR3 spans 14 residues. CDR1 and CDR2 (germline): LNHDA, SQIVND (reference sequence). The CDR3: CASSRDSNNQPQHF. In DNA, the CDR3 is TGTGCCAGTAGTAGGGACAGTAACAATCAGCCCCAGCATTTT.

This clonotype was seen many times. This rearrangement joins TRBV20-1 to TRBJ2-7, with D possibly being TRBD1 (5 bases). Germline V gives CDR1 DFQATT, CDR2 SNEGSKA (reference sequence). The V end was cut by 0 bases, the J end by 4 bases, with 10 bases between. This CDR3 contains 13 residues. CDR3 sequence: CSARERRTYEQYF. CDR3 nucleotides: TGCAGTGCTAGAGAGCGCAGGACATACGAGCAGTACTTC.

This clonotype was found many times. The chain combines TRBV24-1 with TRBJ2-1; 11 positions agree with TRBD2. The CDR3 is 15 amino acids. The ends lost 5 bases at V and 7 bases at J; junction bases unmatched: 6. Germline values: CDR1 KGHDR, CDR2 SFDVKD. The CDR3 protein is CATSVAGGPWNEQFF. The CDR3 DNA reads as TGTGCCACCAGTGTAGCGGGAGGGCCTTGGAATGAGCAGTTCTTC.

This clonotype was observed at least ten times. This chain uses TRBV5-4 with TRBJ2-7; 11 bases align to TRBD1. V lost 1 base and J lost 6; bases outside the gene matches: 9. Germline values: CDR1 SGHNT, CDR2 YYREEE (reference sequence). This CDR3 spans 16 amino acids. CDR3 in amino acids: CASSLSGRDRGAEQYF. In DNA, the CDR3 is TGTGCCAGCAGCTTGTCGGGTCGGGACAGGGGGGCCGAGCAGTACTTC.